A single sample is the source of the 15 T cell receptor beta chains below, sequenced in a study of Graves' ophthalmopathy and Graves' hyperthyroidism. Investigators amplified TCR beta CDR3 regions from RNA transcripts. HTBI primers were used in a first-round RT-PCR, which preceded a second-round multiplex PCR. TCRdb independently ran MiXCR on the multiplex PCR reads; one entry per CDR3 protein. Of about 620,000 distinct CDR3 sequences in the sample, 22% are singletons; the top ten hold more than 5.5%. Sequenced input: peripheral blood. The source is a young woman with stable Graves' hyperthyroidism. Some clones in this sample may be carry-over from other donors' samples.

The table lists this clonotype with many counts. The chain has TRBV29-1 and TRBJ1-1, with unresolved D. CDR3 length: 14 amino acids. V was pared by 5 bases and J by 1 base, with 14 bases between. The germline gives CDR1 SQVTM, CDR2 ANQGSEA. CDR3 sequence (DNA): TGCAGCGTTAAGATGGCCTTCGGGAACACTGAAGCTTTCTTT. Translation: CSVKMAFGNTEAFF.

The chain couples TRBV28 to TRBJ2-7; 7 nucleotides line up with TRBD1. CDR1 is MDHEN, CDR2 SYDVKM, per germline. The CDR3 is 16 amino acids. With 5 bases clipped from V and 0 bases from J, the junction kept 10 bases outside the gene matches. Written as DNA, the CDR3 is TGTGCCAGCAGTCCGCGCCGACAGGGAGTCTCCTACGAGCAGTACTTC. Its protein product is CASSPRRQGVSYEQYF. The full variable domain, with the rest looked up from reference TRBV28 and TRBJ2-7, is DVKVTQSSRYLVKRTGEKVFLECVQDMDHENMFWYRQDPGLGLRLIYFSYDVKMKEKGDIPEGYSVSREKKERFSLILESASTNQTSMYLCASSPRRQGVSYEQYFGPGTRLTVT.

The chain uses TRBV6-5 and TRBJ2-7; D gene unclear. The V and J ends lost 4 bases and 3 bases respectively, with 7 bases between them. Germline CDR1 reads MNHEY; CDR2 reads SVGAGI. The CDR3 covers 12 residues. CDR3 loop: CASSSSDYEQYF. DNA for the CDR3: TGTGCCAGCAGTTCCTCTGACTACGAGCAGTACTTC.

Remarks on this clonotype: A read error may account for a junction end that differs from germline. The V call is TRBV20-1, the J call TRBJ2-7; the match to TRBD1 covers 8 bases. The germline CDR1 and CDR2 sequences are DFQATT and SNEGSKA (reference sequence). The CDR3 is 15 residues long. The CDR3 DNA is TGCAGTGCGAGGGCCCCCACAGGGGGACCTTACGAGCAGTGCTTC. Translated, it gives CSARAPTGGPYEQCF.

This clonotype was observed at least ten times. The CDR3 DNA sequence: TGTGCCATCAGTGATTCGGGACAGGAGACTTTAAGCAATCAGCCCCAGCATTTT. Translating it yields CAISDSGQETLSNQPQHF. This sequence joins TRBV10-3 and TRBJ1-5; 8 bases align to TRBD1. CDR3 size: 18 residues. The J segment lost 1 base and the V segment lost 3 bases, leaving 11 bases of the junction unmatched. Germline CDR1 ENHRY, CDR2 SYGVKD.

The chain links TRBV9 to TRBJ1-2; 9 bases agree with TRBD1. The junction had 6 bases not matched to a gene; V was cut back by 4 bases and J by 8 bases. The CDR3 has 13 amino acids. CDR1 and CDR2 from the germline V gene are SGDLS and YYNGEE. CDR3 protein: CASSTGTGSGYTF. CDR3 nucleotides: TGTGCCAGCAGCACCGGGACAGGGAGCGGCTACACCTTC. The variable domain in full, completed from reference TRBV9 and TRBJ1-2, reads DSGVTQTPKHLITATGQRVTLRCSPRSGDLSVYWYQQSLDQGLQFLIQYYNGEERAKGNILERFSAQQFPDLHSELNLSSLELGDSALYFCASSTGTGSGYTFGSGTRLTVV.

This clonotype was counted ten times or more. The genes are TRBV29-1 and TRBJ2-2, with D hard to call. The germline V gene encodes CDR1 SQVTM and CDR2 ANQGSEA. V dropped 1 base and J dropped 9 bases, with 9 bases sitting between them. The CDR3 totals 12 residues. The CDR3 DNA sequence: TGCAGCGTTGAAGGCCCTGGCCGGGAGCTGTTTTTT. Protein sequence: CSVEGPGRELFF.

In its sample, this clonotype was seen many times. This rearrangement joins TRBV7-2 to TRBJ2-2; unclear D gene. Germline assignment: CDR1 SGHTA and CDR2 FQGNSA. Trimming shortened V by 4 bases and J by 0 bases, and 9 bases separated the two germline ends. This CDR3 is 15 amino acids long. The CDR3 is CASSSMQANTGELFF. The CDR3 DNA reads TGTGCCAGCAGCTCAATGCAGGCGAACACCGGGGAGCTGTTTTTT. The whole variable domain, filled in from reference TRBV7-2 and TRBJ2-2, reads GAGVSQSPSNKVTEKGKDVELRCDPISGHTALYWYRQSLGQGLEFLIYFQGNSAPDKSGLPSDRFSAERTGGSVSTLTIQRTQQEDSAVYLCASSSMQANTGELFFGEGSRLTVL.

This clonotype was observed a handful of times. The V call is TRBV13, the J call TRBJ2-3, with a possible D match to TRBD2 (5 bases). The CDR3 is made up of 14 amino acids. The germline V and J ends were trimmed by 3 bases and 4 bases, with 11 bases remaining between them. Germline lookup yields CDR1 PRHDT and CDR2 FYEKMQ (reference sequence). The CDR3 DNA reads TGTGCCAGCAGCTTTAGGGAGTATGCAGATACGCAGTATTTT. Translating gives CASSFREYADTQYF.

The CDR3 spells CASSFGLIQETQYF. CDR3 in DNA: TGTGCCAGCAGTTTTGGTCTGATCCAAGAGACCCAGTACTTC. V and J are TRBV12-3 or TRBV12-4 and TRBJ2-5, with unresolved D. With 3 bases removed from V and 1 base from J, the gap between germline ends came to 9 bases. CDR3 length: 14 amino acids.

This clonotype was counted between two and nine times. The J gene is TRBJ1-1, the V gene TRBV28; 7 bases align to TRBD1. Unmatched junction bases numbered 19, after V lost 7 bases and J lost 5 bases. In germline, CDR1 is MDHEN, CDR2 SYDVKM. The CDR3 has 17 residues. The CDR3 DNA reads as TGTGCCAGCACCTCAGGACGTAGGGGGCCACGTGGAACTGAAGCTTTCTTT. Its protein product is CASTSGRRGPRGTEAFF.

The V and J genes are TRBV15 and TRBJ1-1; D not certain. V lost 1 base and J lost 7, with 7 bases in between. Per germline, CDR1 LNHNV and CDR2 YYDKDF (reference sequence). CDR3 length: 12 amino acids. The CDR3 DNA sequence: TGTGCCACCAGCAGAGGGGCGGGTGAAGCTTTCTTT. Translated: CATSRGAGEAFF. The full variable domain, with the rest looked up from reference TRBV15 and TRBJ1-1, is DAMVIQNPRYQVTQFGKPVTLSCSQTLNHNVMYWYQQKSSQAPKLLFHYYDKDFNNEADTPDNFQSRRPNTSFCFLDIRSPGLGDTAMYLCATSRGAGEAFFGQGTRLTVV.

This chain uses TRBV12-3 or TRBV12-4 with TRBJ1-2, with 7 nucleotides matching TRBD1. Trimming removed 3 bases from V and 7 bases from J; junction bases left unmatched: 8. CDR3 length equals 14 residues. The CDR3 nucleotides are TGTGCCAGCAGTTTCGGGACAGCCTACTCTGGCTACACCTTC. Protein sequence: CASSFGTAYSGYTF.

This clonotype has ten or more counts. The gene calls are TRBV18 and TRBJ1-5; D is uncertain. Germline V CDR1 and CDR2: KGHSH, LQKENI. V dropped 4 bases and J dropped 0 bases, with 10 bases sitting between them. This CDR3 contains 15 residues. The CDR3 region is CASSRVSNSNQPQHF. The CDR3 DNA is TGTGCCAGCTCACGAGTCTCAAATAGCAATCAGCCCCAGCATTTT.

In nucleotides, the CDR3 is TGTGCCATCAGTAGGACTAGCGGGCGCTCCTACGAGCAGTACTTC. As protein: CAISRTSGRSYEQYF. This chain joins TRBV10-3 and TRBJ2-7; 11 bases are a match to TRBD2. V lost 5 bases to trimming and J lost 0 bases; unmatched junction nucleotides: 3. This CDR3 has 15 amino acids. Germline V gives CDR1 ENHRY, CDR2 SYGVKD.